A single sample is the source of the 27 T cell receptor beta chains below, sequenced in a study of T-cell reconstitution after alpha-beta-depleted transplantation in children. Preparation of the TCRbeta library used unique molecular identifiers. MiXCR, applied by TCRdb to the PCR reads, yields one record per CDR3 protein. The sample contains roughly 340,000 distinct CDR3 sequences, about a sixth of which appear only once. The sample here was PBMCs, mostly from graft donor cells, taken 360 days after TCRalphabeta/CD19-depleted stem cell transplant. The source of these receptors is a male patient between 2 and 10 years old who had a stem cell transplant for acute lymphoblastic leukemia, so the T cells may come from the graft donor.

This sequence joins TRBV24-1 and TRBJ2-1; the match to TRBD2 covers 8 bases. The CDR3 is 15 amino acids. V was pared by 3 bases and J by 7 bases, with 7 bases of the junction left unmatched. The V gene's germline CDR1 is KGHDR and CDR2 SFDVKD. CDR3 sequence: CATSDPGLGRNEQFF. As DNA, the CDR3 is TGTGCCACCAGTGATCCGGGACTAGGGCGTAATGAGCAGTTCTTC.

This clonotype was seen many times. The V call is TRBV20-1, the J call TRBJ2-7; D is uncertain. Germline CDR1 reads DFQATT; CDR2 reads SNEGSKA (reference sequence). Trimming removed 2 bases at V and 4 bases at J, with 9 bases between. The CDR3 totals 12 residues. As DNA, the CDR3 is TGCAGTGCTAGACCGACCACTTACGAGCAGTACTTC. Its protein product is CSARPTTYEQYF.

This clonotype has ten or more counts. CDR3 coding DNA: TGCGCCAGCAGCTTGGATCCAGCTCCGAACACCGGGGAGCTGTTTTTT. It is translated as CASSLDPAPNTGELFF. The gene calls are TRBV5-1 and TRBJ2-2; no clear D gene. V lost 0 bases and J lost 0, with 9 bases in between. The CDR3 runs 16 residues. The V gene's germline CDR1 is SGHRS and CDR2 YFSETQ.

The V and J genes are TRBV5-6 and TRBJ2-4; 9 bases align to TRBD1. In germline, CDR1 is SGHDT, CDR2 YYEEEE. The CDR3 sequence is 16 residues long. Trimming took 4 bases from V and 0 from J; bases not matched to a gene: 5. The CDR3 protein is CASSPGQGLAKNIQYF. DNA for the CDR3: TGTGCCAGCAGCCCCGGACAGGGGCTAGCCAAAAACATTCAGTACTTC. The full variable domain, completed using reference TRBV5-6 and TRBJ2-4, is DAGVTQSPTHLIKTRGQQVTLRCSPKSGHDTVSWYQQALGQGPQFIFQYYEEEERQRGNFPDRFSGHQFPNYSSELNVNALLLGDSALYLCASSPGQGLAKNIQYFGAGTRLSVL.

The V call is TRBV5-1, the J call TRBJ2-2; D remains ambiguous. The CDR3 covers 13 residues. The V and J ends lost 7 bases and 5 bases respectively, with 12 bases between them. Germline V gene sequence: CDR1 SGHRS, CDR2 YFSETQ. This chain's CDR3 is CASLAAVTGELFF. DNA for the CDR3: TGCGCCAGCCTGGCGGCCGTTACCGGGGAGCTGTTTTTT.

J is TRBJ2-1 and V is TRBV29-1; D ambiguous. The ends were cut back, 4 bases at V and 0 bases at J, with 13 bases in the middle. Germline CDR1 reads SQVTM; CDR2 reads ANQGSEA. CDR3 length equals 15 residues. Written as DNA, the CDR3 is TGCAGCGTTGGTTTTTCGGCGAGCTCCTACAATGAGCAGTTCTTC. The encoded protein is CSVGFSASSYNEQFF.

The genes are TRBV15 and TRBJ2-7, with D possibly matching TRBD1 (6 bases). V lost 1 base to trimming and J lost 4 bases, with 11 bases between them. Germline CDR1 LNHNV, CDR2 YYDKDF (reference sequence). This CDR3 is 14 amino acids long. The CDR3 DNA reads TGTGCCACCAGCAGAGGGACAGTCCCATACGAGCAGTACTTC. It specifies CATSRGTVPYEQYF.

This sequence joins TRBV28 and TRBJ2-5; D gene uncertain. The CDR3 covers 14 residues. Trimming took off 2 bases at V and 1 base at J, with 8 bases between the two ends. Per the germline V gene, CDR1 is MDHEN and CDR2 is SYDVKM. The CDR3 sequence: CASSLPAPQETQYF. The CDR3 DNA is TGTGCCAGCAGTTTACCTGCCCCCCAAGAGACCCAGTACTTC.

The gene calls are TRBV6-2 or TRBV6-3 and TRBJ2-1; D gene unclear. The germline gives CDR1 MNHEY, CDR2 SVGEGT. Between the trimmed V and J ends, which lost 8 bases and 6 bases, there was a span of 23 bases. This CDR3 contains 16 residues. The CDR3 reads CASAPLSRRRTNEQFF. CDR3 nucleotide sequence: TGTGCCAGCGCCCCCCTGTCGAGAAGAAGGACCAATGAGCAGTTCTTC.

Only a few counts were recorded for this clonotype. This chain uses TRBV7-9 with TRBJ2-6; TRBD1 matches at 8 bases. The V gene end was trimmed by 1 base and the J gene end by 2 bases; junction bases not matched to a gene: 1. The CDR3 runs 16 residues. The germline CDR1 and CDR2 sequences are SEHNR and FQNEAQ (reference sequence). The CDR3 nucleotides read TGTGCCAGCAGCTTAGGACAGGGGCCTGGGGCCAACGTCCTGACTTTC. Translated: CASSLGQGPGANVLTF.

This clonotype was seen just once. The chain couples TRBV2 to TRBJ2-7; D perhaps matches TRBD1 (5 bases). From germline, CDR1 is SNHLY and CDR2 FYNNEI. The CDR3 has 14 amino acids. V was trimmed by 7 bases and J by 2 bases, leaving 15 bases between them. The chain's CDR3 is CASTRQQGTYEQYF. In DNA form, the CDR3 reads TGTGCCAGCACCCGACAGCAGGGCACCTACGAGCAGTACTTC. Filled out from reference TRBV2 and TRBJ2-7, the complete variable domain reads EPEVTQTPSHQVTQMGQEVILRCVPISNHLYFYWYRQILGQKVEFLVSFYNNEISEKSEIFDDQFSVERPDGSNFTLKIRSTKLEDSAMYFCASTRQQGTYEQYFGPGTRLTVT.

This clonotype has more than one count but fewer than ten. The V call is TRBV29-1, the J call TRBJ2-2; D is perhaps TRBD2 (5 bases). Germline values: CDR1 SQVTM, CDR2 ANQGSEA. Trimming removed 5 bases from V and 7 bases from J, with 14 bases in between. The CDR3 extends over 13 amino acids. In DNA, the CDR3 is TGCAGCGTTCGGGTCTTTCGGGACGGGGAGCTGTTTTTT. This sequence encodes CSVRVFRDGELFF.

The gene calls are TRBV14 and TRBJ2-1; D is uncertain. V was cut by 4 bases and J by 0 bases, with 16 bases left in between. Germline values: CDR1 SGHDN, CDR2 FVKESK. The CDR3 is 17 residues long. The CDR3 region is CASSPFLELDSYNEQFF. CDR3 in DNA: TGTGCCAGCAGCCCCTTTTTAGAACTCGACTCCTACAATGAGCAGTTCTTC.

This clonotype was counted only a few times. The chain is built from TRBV20-1 and TRBJ2-3, with D possibly being TRBD2 (5 bases). The V end was cut by 1 base, the J end by 6 bases, with 8 bases between. This CDR3 has 12 amino acids. CDR1 and CDR2 (germline): DFQATT, SNEGSKA (reference sequence). The CDR3 nucleotides are TGCAGTGCTAGAGCGGGAAGGGATACGCAGTATTTT. Translating gives CSARAGRDTQYF.

This clonotype turned up a few times. V usage is TRBV28 and J usage is TRBJ2-1; the match to TRBD2 covers 13 bases. Looked up from germline, CDR1 is MDHEN and CDR2 is SYDVKM. The CDR3 contains 21 residues. The V gene end was trimmed by 6 bases and the J gene end by 0 bases; junction bases not matched to a gene: 17. In DNA, the CDR3 is TGTGCCAGCAGCCCTCCCGTCCGGGAGGGACTAGCGGGACACTCCTACAATGAGCAGTTCTTC. It yields the protein CASSPPVREGLAGHSYNEQFF. The complete variable domain, with remaining parts taken from reference TRBV28 and TRBJ2-1, reads DVKVTQSSRYLVKRTGEKVFLECVQDMDHENMFWYRQDPGLGLRLIYFSYDVKMKEKGDIPEGYSVSREKKERFSLILESASTNQTSMYLCASSPPVREGLAGHSYNEQFFGPGTRLTVL.

A few counts support this clonotype. The chain employs TRBV20-1 and TRBJ1-4, with D unresolved. The CDR3 consists of 14 residues. CDR1 is DFQATT and CDR2 is SNEGSKA in the germline V gene (reference sequence). V lost 3 bases to trimming and J lost 0 bases, with 8 bases between them. The CDR3 coding sequence is TGCAGTGCTAGCGGGCGAGCAACTAATGAAAAACTGTTTTTT. Its protein is CSASGRATNEKLFF.

The chain combines TRBV12-3 or TRBV12-4 with TRBJ2-7; 12 nucleotides match TRBD2. V lost 4 bases to trimming and J lost 5 bases; unmatched junction nucleotides: 0. This CDR3 comprises 13 residues. The CDR3 nucleotides are TGTGCCAGCAGTTCTAGCGGGGGGGACGAGCAGTACTTC. Translated, it gives CASSSSGGDEQYF.

This clonotype was seen ten or more times. The chain employs TRBV4-3 and TRBJ2-3; the D is unclear. CDR1 is LGHNA, CDR2 YSLEER, per germline. V was cut by 1 base and J by 5 bases, with 7 bases left in between. This CDR3 is 13 amino acids long. The CDR3 nucleotides are TGCGCCAGCAGCCAAGTCGACGGAGATACGCAGTATTTT. It encodes CASSQVDGDTQYF.

In this sample, this clonotype turned up a few times. The J gene is TRBJ2-1, the V gene TRBV19; D could derive from TRBD1 or TRBD2 (5 bases each). This CDR3 comprises 15 residues. Looked up from germline, CDR1 is LNHDA and CDR2 is SQIVND (reference sequence). Trimming took off 4 bases at V and 6 bases at J, with 16 bases between the two ends. DNA of the CDR3: TGTGCCAGTAGTAGCTTCGGGGCTGGAGGCAATGAGCAGTTCTTC. Its protein product is CASSSFGAGGNEQFF.

The rearrangement links TRBV7-9 to TRBJ2-7, with 14 bases matching TRBD2. There are 15 residues in the CDR3. Germline V lookup: CDR1 SEHNR, CDR2 FQNEAQ (reference sequence). V shed 5 bases and J 6 bases; nucleotides not matched to a gene: 6. The CDR3 sequence: CASSGTSGRFSEQYF. CDR3 coding DNA: TGTGCCAGCAGCGGGACTAGCGGGAGATTTTCCGAGCAGTACTTC. Supplemented by reference TRBV7-9 and TRBJ2-7, the full variable domain reads DTGVSQNPRHKITKRGQNVTFRCDPISEHNRLYWYRQTLGQGPEFLTYFQNEAQLEKSRLLSDRFSAERPKGSFSTLEIQRTEQGDSAMYLCASSGTSGRFSEQYFGPGTRLTVT.

This clonotype was seen a handful of times. The V and J genes are TRBV4-3 and TRBJ2-2; D tentatively fits TRBD1 or TRBD2 (5 bases each). The CDR3 is made up of 19 amino acids. The germline gives CDR1 LGHNA, CDR2 YSLEER. Trimming left V 0 bases short and J 6 bases short, with 23 bases between. CDR3 sequence (DNA): TGCGCCAGCAGCCAAGACGTCTGGGGGACCGGGTCCAGACCCGGGGAGCTGTTTTTT. Protein: CASSQDVWGTGSRPGELFF.

The count of this clonotype is one. This CDR3 is CASSQASSGRVYNEQFF. Written as DNA, the CDR3 is TGTGCCAGCAGCCAAGCCTCAAGCGGGAGAGTCTACAATGAGCAGTTCTTC. The chain carries TRBV14 and TRBJ2-1, with TRBD2 matching 8 bases. The CDR3 totals 17 residues. Germline loops: CDR1 SGHDN, CDR2 FVKESK. The V gene end was trimmed by 1 base and the J gene end by 3 bases; junction bases not matched to a gene: 8. The complete variable domain, with remaining parts taken from reference TRBV14 and TRBJ2-1, reads EAGVTQFPSHSVIEKGQTVTLRCDPISGHDNLYWYRRVMGKEIKFLLHFVKESKQDESGMPNNRFLAERTGGTYSTLKVQPAELEDSGVYFCASSQASSGRVYNEQFFGPGTRLTVL.

This clonotype came up many times. The chain carries TRBV11-2 and TRBJ2-3; no clear D. Germline V gene data show CDR1 as SGHAT and CDR2 as FQNNGV. The CDR3 extends over 15 amino acids. The ends were cut back, 2 bases at V and 4 bases at J, with 13 bases in the middle. Here the CDR3 DNA reads TGTGCCAGCAGCTTATACGGCGCAAGGTCAGATACGCAGTATTTT. It specifies CASSLYGARSDTQYF.

This clonotype was detected many times. The chain uses TRBV7-8 and TRBJ2-1, with a possible D match to TRBD2 (6 bases). The V and J ends lost 6 bases and 4 bases respectively, with 28 bases between them. The CDR3 is made up of 19 amino acids. Germline loops: CDR1 SGHVS, CDR2 FQNEAQ. CDR3 amino acids: CASSTRTTRGYHIYNEQFF. The CDR3 region has the DNA TGTGCCAGCAGTACCAGGACTACTCGAGGATATCATATTTACAATGAGCAGTTCTTC.

The chain couples TRBV27 to TRBJ2-7; the D gene is possibly TRBD1 (6 bases). This CDR3 has 15 amino acids. Deletions cut 4 bases from V and 2 bases from J, with 15 bases between. Germline CDR1 and CDR2: MNHEY and SMNVEV (reference sequence). The CDR3: CASSSGVSRTYEQYF. CDR3 nucleotides: TGTGCCAGCAGTTCAGGGGTCTCAAGGACCTACGAGCAGTACTTC.

This clonotype has a count of ten or more. V usage is TRBV12-3 or TRBV12-4 and J usage is TRBJ2-7; TRBD2 might be the D (5 bases). This CDR3 has 15 residues. Trimming shortened V by 5 bases and J by 1 base, and 15 bases separated the two germline ends. The CDR3 DNA reads TGTGCCAGCAGTCTGTATCTAGCAGGATCCTACGAGCAGTACTTC. Protein product: CASSLYLAGSYEQYF.

This clonotype has a handful of counts. At one boundary the junction diverges from the germline segment, which might be a read error. The CDR3 sequence: CASSPPGSGYNEQFF. DNA for the CDR3: TGTGCCAGCTCCCCACCGGGTAGCGGGTACAATGAGCAGTTCTTC. The chain couples TRBV18 to TRBJ2-1; 7 nucleotides match TRBD2. Germline V gives CDR1 KGHSH, CDR2 LQKENI. The CDR3 runs 15 residues.